This is a list of T cell receptor beta chains from one sample in a study of blood T cells in healthy people across ages. TCRdb recomputed calls from the 5' RACE reads with MiXCR, one row per CDR3 protein. The profile covers 750,000 to 950,000 distinct CDR3 sequences, with approximately 32% appearing a single time and roughly 10% taken by the ten largest. In addition, the sample was reused for a study of T cells of mothers and their children.

The sequenced sample was blood. The source of these receptors is a woman aged 35 to 49 in good health. CDR3s include the opening cysteine and the closing phenylalanine or tryptophan. Fields, in order: V gene, J gene, CDR3 protein.

v_gene: TRBV12-3/TRBV12-4
j_gene: TRBJ1-6
CDR3aa: CASSLQGSNSPLHF

v_gene: TRBV10-3
j_gene: TRBJ1-1
CDR3aa: CAISVLEANTEAFF

v_gene: TRBV29-1
j_gene: TRBJ2-2
CDR3aa: CSGGGGTNTGERFF

v_gene: TRBV4-1
j_gene: TRBJ2-5
CDR3aa: CASSQPSGGQETQYF

v_gene: TRBV19
j_gene: TRBJ1-1
CDR3aa: CASNPGQLNTEAFF

v_gene: TRBV21-1
j_gene: TRBJ2-1
CDR3aa: CASTDRDDYPFGGEQFF

v_gene: TRBV18
j_gene: TRBJ2-2
CDR3aa: CASSPPSTGGHTGELFF

v_gene: TRBV4-1
j_gene: TRBJ2-1
CDR3aa: CASSGHFGNEQFF

v_gene: TRBV7-2
j_gene: TRBJ1-3
CDR3aa: CASSPSLTGSGNTIYF

v_gene: TRBV7-6
j_gene: TRBJ1-6
CDR3aa: CASSSGANSPLHF

v_gene: TRBV10-3
j_gene: TRBJ1-3
CDR3aa: CAISESESSSGNTIYF

v_gene: TRBV29-1
j_gene: TRBJ2-5
CDR3aa: CSVRTGGIVYERYF

v_gene: TRBV24-1
j_gene: TRBJ1-2
CDR3aa: CATSVTLNYGYTF

v_gene: TRBV29-1
j_gene: TRBJ2-5
CDR3aa: CSVEARHPRETQYF

v_gene: TRBV6-1
j_gene: TRBJ2-3
CDR3aa: CASSEGYGVGGTDTQYF

v_gene: TRBV29-1
j_gene: TRBJ1-2
CDR3aa: CGVRWTGNYGYTF

v_gene: TRBV9
j_gene: TRBJ2-3
CDR3aa: CACSGLFITGSGTDTQYF

v_gene: TRBV24-1
j_gene: TRBJ2-4
CDR3aa: CATSDWDRSEQYF

v_gene: TRBV12-3/TRBV12-4
j_gene: TRBJ1-5
CDR3aa: CASSSSTGGYQPQHF

v_gene: TRBV7-8
j_gene: TRBJ1-2
CDR3aa: CASSGDRDYGYTF

v_gene: TRBV5-1
j_gene: TRBJ2-5
CDR3aa: CASSLGLSQETQYF

v_gene: TRBV4-1
j_gene: TRBJ1-6
CDR3aa: CASSPTEGSPLHF

v_gene: TRBV4-1
j_gene: TRBJ2-3
CDR3aa: CASSQQKNHDTQYF

v_gene: TRBV12-3/TRBV12-4
j_gene: TRBJ2-7
CDR3aa: CASNPGPSSYEQYF

v_gene: TRBV28
j_gene: -
CDR3aa: CASSSPHDRAGYEQYF

v_gene: TRBV12-3/TRBV12-4
j_gene: TRBJ2-7
CDR3aa: CASSQQGDEQYF

v_gene: TRBV9
j_gene: TRBJ2-3
CDR3aa: CASSVALTGEGPDTQYF

v_gene: TRBV5-1
j_gene: TRBJ2-1
CDR3aa: CASSLVPSGSYYNGQFF

v_gene: TRBV16
j_gene: TRBJ1-2
CDR3aa: CASSPNSAGALAVTF

v_gene: TRBV18
j_gene: TRBJ1-1
CDR3aa: CASSPRKDTEAFF

v_gene: TRBV27
j_gene: TRBJ2-5
CDR3aa: CTSEGEKTQYF

v_gene: TRBV5-1
j_gene: TRBJ1-6
CDR3aa: CASSRDIDSPLHF

v_gene: TRBV10-3
j_gene: TRBJ2-2
CDR3aa: CAISEASPNTGELFF

v_gene: TRBV5-5
j_gene: TRBJ2-1
CDR3aa: CASSLFTPYNEQFF

v_gene: TRBV28
j_gene: TRBJ2-3
CDR3aa: CASSFEVLAGGDTQYF

v_gene: TRBV7-2
j_gene: TRBJ1-2
CDR3aa: CASSPRDRDGYTF

v_gene: TRBV10-3
j_gene: TRBJ1-1
CDR3aa: CAIRGVPGTEAFF

v_gene: TRBV9
j_gene: TRBJ2-1
CDR3aa: CASSAPLSSYNEQFF

v_gene: TRBV2
j_gene: TRBJ2-5
CDR3aa: CASSEGGSRQETQYF

v_gene: TRBV5-5
j_gene: TRBJ2-1
CDR3aa: CASSRVTASYNEQFF

v_gene: TRBV29-1
j_gene: TRBJ1-2
CDR3aa: CSVGRDRGRLNYGYTF

v_gene: TRBV5-1
j_gene: TRBJ2-7
CDR3aa: CASSLIAGAGEQYF

v_gene: TRBV28
j_gene: TRBJ2-3
CDR3aa: CASSLGRRAGTQYF

v_gene: TRBV5-1
j_gene: TRBJ2-2
CDR3aa: CASSSGGGEGGELFF

v_gene: TRBV28
j_gene: TRBJ2-6
CDR3aa: CATQGAGGNSGANVLTF

v_gene: TRBV29-1
j_gene: TRBJ2-2
CDR3aa: CSYYAAGGLTGELFF